Detailed here is one T cell receptor (beta chain). Antigen unknown. Germline loops: CDR1 KGHSH, CDR2 LQKENI. This CDR3 has 15 amino acids. Through a sample-barcoded 5' primer and a J-beta primer mix, a second PCR was run for roughly 6 to 11 cycles. TCRdb recomputed calls from the 5' RACE reads with MiXCR, one row per CDR3 protein. Of some 1.4 million distinct CDR3 sequences in the sample, 42% were seen once. The data stem from a study of blood T cells in healthy people across ages. Study findings and constraints: The recorded TCR beta diversity per million T cells decreased in a roughly linear manner with age. Long-lived donors exceeded aged donors in naive CD4+ cells and diversity.

The chain has TRBV18 and TRBJ2-5; tentatively, D is TRBD1 (5 bases). Gene TRBJ2-4 matches the end of the DNA better, so the J call may be wrong. This receptor was taken from a woman aged 18-30 years in good health. Sequencing was done on a sample of blood. The CDR3 nucleotides are TGTGCCAGCTCGCCTGGTAGGACACCGAAAAACATTCAGTACTTC. Translated, it gives CASSPGRTPKNIQYF.